The 3 T cell receptor beta chains given below trace back to one sample, sequenced in a study of shared clonotypes between healthy human individuals. The repertoire was sequenced with immunoSEQ multiplex PCR; TCRdb's copy has only in-frame clones and lacks some. The sample has approximately 87,000 clones; 60% to 80% are singletons. Sequences were obtained from memory CD8+ T cells sorted from blood. Subset described: CD45RO+ cells pooled with CCR7-negative TemRA cells. These TCRs come from a man between 25 and 39 years old in good health.

The V gene is TRBV2, the J gene TRBJ2-3, with a weak D call TRBD1 (6 bases). V lost 5 bases and J 1 base, leaving 13 bases between the germline ends. CDR3 size: 15 residues. Germline V gene lookup returns CDR1 SNHLY and CDR2 FYNNEI. This CDR3 reads CASSNRDKGTDTQYF. The CDR3, as DNA: TGTGCCAGCAGTAACCGGGACAAAGGCACAGATACGCAGTATTTT.

This clone came up many times. The J gene is TRBJ2-7, the V gene TRBV28, with D possibly matching TRBD1 (5 bases). Trimming took 5 bases from V and 6 from J, leaving 11 bases between them. CDR3 length: 12 residues. The germline V gene has CDR1 MDHEN and CDR2 SYDVKM. The CDR3 sequence is CASSPLQGEQYF. The CDR3, as DNA: TGTGCCAGCAGTCCACTCCAGGGCGAGCAGTACTTC.

The chain links TRBV12-5 to TRBJ2-3, with D unresolved. CDR1 LGHNT and CDR2 FRNRAP come from the germline V gene. V lost 6 bases and J lost 1, with 8 bases in between. This CDR3 comprises 13 residues. The CDR3, as DNA: TGTGCTAGTGGCCTCCCGGGCACAGATACGCAGTATTTT. Amino acids: CASGLPGTDTQYF.